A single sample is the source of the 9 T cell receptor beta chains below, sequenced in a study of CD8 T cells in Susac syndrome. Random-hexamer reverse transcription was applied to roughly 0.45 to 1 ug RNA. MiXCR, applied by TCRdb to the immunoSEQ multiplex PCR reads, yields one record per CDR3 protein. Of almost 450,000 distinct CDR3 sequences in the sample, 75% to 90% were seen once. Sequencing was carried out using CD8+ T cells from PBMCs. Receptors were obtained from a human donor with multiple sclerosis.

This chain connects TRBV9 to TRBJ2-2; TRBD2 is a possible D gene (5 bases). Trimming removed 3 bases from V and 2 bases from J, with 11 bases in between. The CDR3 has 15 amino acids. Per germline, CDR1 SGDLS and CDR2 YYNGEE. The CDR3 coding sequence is TGTGCCAGCAGCGCGGGTGGACTCAACACCGGGGAGCTGTTTTTT. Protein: CASSAGGLNTGELFF.

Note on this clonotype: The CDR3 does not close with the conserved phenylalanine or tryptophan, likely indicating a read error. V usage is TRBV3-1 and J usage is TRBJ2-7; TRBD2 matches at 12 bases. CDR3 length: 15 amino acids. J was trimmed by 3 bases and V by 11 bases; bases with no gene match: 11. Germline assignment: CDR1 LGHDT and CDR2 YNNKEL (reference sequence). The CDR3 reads CAGGTSGRFLYEQYS. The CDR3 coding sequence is TGTGCCGGCGGAACTAGCGGGAGGTTCCTCTACGAGCAGTACTCC.

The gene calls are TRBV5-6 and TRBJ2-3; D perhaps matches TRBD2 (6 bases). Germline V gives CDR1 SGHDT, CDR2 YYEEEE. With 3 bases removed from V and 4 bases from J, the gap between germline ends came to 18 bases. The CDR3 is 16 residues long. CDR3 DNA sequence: TGTGCCAGCAGCTATTCCGGGGAGGTTCACCCAGATACGCAGTATTTT. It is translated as CASSYSGEVHPDTQYF.

CDR3 region: CASSLSLPTGELFF. In DNA form, the CDR3 reads TGTGCCAGCAGTTTATCCCTCCCCACCGGGGAGCTGTTTTTT. This chain joins TRBV27 and TRBJ2-2; D is unresolved. V shed 0 bases and J shed 4 bases, with 6 bases lying between them. The CDR3 runs 14 residues. CDR1 MNHEY and CDR2 SMNVEV come from the germline V gene (reference sequence).

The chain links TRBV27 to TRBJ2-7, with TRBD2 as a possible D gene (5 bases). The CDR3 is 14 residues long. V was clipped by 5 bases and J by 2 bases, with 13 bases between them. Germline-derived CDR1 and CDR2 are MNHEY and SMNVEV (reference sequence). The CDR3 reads CASSVRGNTYEQYF. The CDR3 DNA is TGTGCCAGCAGTGTGAGAGGGAACACCTACGAGCAGTACTTC.

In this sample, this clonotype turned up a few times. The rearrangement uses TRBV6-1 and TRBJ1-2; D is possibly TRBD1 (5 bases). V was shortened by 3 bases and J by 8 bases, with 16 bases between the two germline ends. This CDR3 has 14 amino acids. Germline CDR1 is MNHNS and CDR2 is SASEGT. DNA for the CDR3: TGTGCCAGCAGTGACCTGACGGGGGTACTCGGCTACACCTTC. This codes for CASSDLTGVLGYTF.

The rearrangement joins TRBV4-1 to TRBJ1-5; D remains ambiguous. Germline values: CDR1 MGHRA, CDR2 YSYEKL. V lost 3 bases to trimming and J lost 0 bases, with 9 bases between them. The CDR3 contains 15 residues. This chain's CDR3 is CASSQQHSSNQPQHF. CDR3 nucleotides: TGCGCCAGCAGCCAGCAACACAGTAGCAATCAGCCCCAGCATTTT.

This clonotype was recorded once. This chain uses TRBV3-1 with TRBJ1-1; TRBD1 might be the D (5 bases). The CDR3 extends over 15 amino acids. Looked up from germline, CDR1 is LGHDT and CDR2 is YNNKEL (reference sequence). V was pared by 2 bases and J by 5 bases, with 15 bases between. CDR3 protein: CASSQPASGRTEAFF. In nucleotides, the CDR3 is TGTGCCAGCAGCCAACCAGCGTCAGGGAGAACTGAAGCTTTCTTT.

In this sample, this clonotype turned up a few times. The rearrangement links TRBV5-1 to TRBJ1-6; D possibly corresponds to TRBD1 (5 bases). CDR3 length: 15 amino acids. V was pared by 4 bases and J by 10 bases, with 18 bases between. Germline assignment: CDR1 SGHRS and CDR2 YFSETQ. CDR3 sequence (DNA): TGCGCCAGCAGCCCCATGGGGGGTGCAGGGTCACCCCTCCACTTT. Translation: CASSPMGGAGSPLHF.